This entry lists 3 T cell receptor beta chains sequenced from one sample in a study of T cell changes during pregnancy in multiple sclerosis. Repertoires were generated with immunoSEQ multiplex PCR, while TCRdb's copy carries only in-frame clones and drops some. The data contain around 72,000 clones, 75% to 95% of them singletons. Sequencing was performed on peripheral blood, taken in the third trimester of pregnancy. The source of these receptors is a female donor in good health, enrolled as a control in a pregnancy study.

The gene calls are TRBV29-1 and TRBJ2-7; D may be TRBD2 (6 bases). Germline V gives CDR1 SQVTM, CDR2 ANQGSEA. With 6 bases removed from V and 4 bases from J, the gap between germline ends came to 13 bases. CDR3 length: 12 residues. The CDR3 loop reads CSVLFGTYEQYF. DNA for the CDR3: TGCAGCGTCCTCTTCGGGACTTACGAGCAGTACTTC.

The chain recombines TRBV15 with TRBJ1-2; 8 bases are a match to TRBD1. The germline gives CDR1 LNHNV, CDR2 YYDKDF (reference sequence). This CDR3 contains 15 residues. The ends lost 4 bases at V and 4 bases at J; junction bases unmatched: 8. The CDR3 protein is CATSTTQGGLYGYTF. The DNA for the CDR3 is TGTGCCACCAGCACCACACAGGGGGGGCTCTATGGCTACACCTTC.

The CDR3 protein is CASSSNYEQYF. In DNA, the CDR3 is TGTGCCAGCAGCTCAAATTACGAGCAGTACTTC. The chain carries TRBV11-2 and TRBJ2-7, with no clear D. This CDR3 comprises 11 residues. V lost 4 bases to trimming and J lost 4 bases, with 5 bases between them. The germline V gene has CDR1 SGHAT and CDR2 FQNNGV.